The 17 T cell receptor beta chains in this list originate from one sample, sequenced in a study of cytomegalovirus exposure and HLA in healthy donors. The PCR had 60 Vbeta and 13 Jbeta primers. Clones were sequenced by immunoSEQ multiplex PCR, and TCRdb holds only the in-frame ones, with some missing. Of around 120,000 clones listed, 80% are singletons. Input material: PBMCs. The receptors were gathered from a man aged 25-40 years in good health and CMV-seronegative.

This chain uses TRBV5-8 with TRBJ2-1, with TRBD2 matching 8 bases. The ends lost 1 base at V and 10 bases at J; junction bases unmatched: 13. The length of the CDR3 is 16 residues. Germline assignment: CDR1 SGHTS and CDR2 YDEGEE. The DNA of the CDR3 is TGTGCCAGCAGCTTGCCGGGGGGGGCCCTTGGGGAGGAGCAGTTCTTC. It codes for CASSLPGGALGEEQFF. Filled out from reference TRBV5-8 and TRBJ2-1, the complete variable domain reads EAGVTQSPTHLIKTRGQQATLRCSPISGHTSVYWYQQALGLGLQFLLWYDEGEERNRGNFPPRFSGRQFPNYSSELNVNALELEDSALYLCASSLPGGALGEEQFFGPGTRLTVL.

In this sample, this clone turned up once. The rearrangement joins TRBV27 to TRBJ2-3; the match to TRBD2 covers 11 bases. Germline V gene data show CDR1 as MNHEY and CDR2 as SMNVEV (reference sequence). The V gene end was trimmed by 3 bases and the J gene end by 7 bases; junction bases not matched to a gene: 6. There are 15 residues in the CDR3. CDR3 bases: TGTGCCAGCAGTTTGGTACTAGCGGGAGTGCATACGCAGTATTTT. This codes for CASSLVLAGVHTQYF.

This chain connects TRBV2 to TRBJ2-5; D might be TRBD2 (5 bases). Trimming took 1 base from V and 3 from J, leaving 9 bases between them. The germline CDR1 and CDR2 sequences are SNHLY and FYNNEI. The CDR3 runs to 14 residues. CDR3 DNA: TGTGCCAGCAGTGAAGTTACTAGAAAAGAGACCCAGTACTTC. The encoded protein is CASSEVTRKETQYF.

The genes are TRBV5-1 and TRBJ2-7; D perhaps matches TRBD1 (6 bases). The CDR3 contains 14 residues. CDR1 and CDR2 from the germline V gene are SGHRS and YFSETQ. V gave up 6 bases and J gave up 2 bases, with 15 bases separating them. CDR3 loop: CASTKTGVTYEQYF. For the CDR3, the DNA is TGCGCCAGCACCAAGACAGGAGTTACCTACGAGCAGTACTTC. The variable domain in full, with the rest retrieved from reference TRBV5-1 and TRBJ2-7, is KAGVTQTPRYLIKTRGQQVTLSCSPISGHRSVSWYQQTPGQGLQFLFEYFSETQRNKGNFPGRFSGRQFSNSRSEMNVSTLELGDSALYLCASTKTGVTYEQYFGPGTRLTVT.

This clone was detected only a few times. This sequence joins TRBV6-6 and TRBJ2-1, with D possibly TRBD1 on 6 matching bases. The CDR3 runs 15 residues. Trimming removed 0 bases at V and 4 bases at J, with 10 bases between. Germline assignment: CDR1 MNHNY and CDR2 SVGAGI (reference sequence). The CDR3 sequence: CASSYSGGGYNEQFF. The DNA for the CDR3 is TGTGCCAGCAGTTACTCAGGGGGTGGGTACAATGAGCAGTTCTTC.

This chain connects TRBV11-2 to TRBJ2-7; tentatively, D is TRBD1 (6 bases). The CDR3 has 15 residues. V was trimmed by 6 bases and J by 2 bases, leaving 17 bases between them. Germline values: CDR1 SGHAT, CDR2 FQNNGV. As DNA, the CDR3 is TGTGCCAGCAGAGCTCCGGGACAAATCACCTACGAGCAGTACTTC. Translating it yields CASRAPGQITYEQYF.

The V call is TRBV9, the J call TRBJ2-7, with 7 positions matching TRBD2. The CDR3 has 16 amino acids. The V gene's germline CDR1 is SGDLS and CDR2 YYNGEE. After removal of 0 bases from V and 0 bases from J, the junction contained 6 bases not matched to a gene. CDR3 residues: CASSVGARERSYEQYF. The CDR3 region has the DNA TGTGCCAGCAGCGTAGGAGCGCGGGAGCGCTCCTACGAGCAGTACTTC.

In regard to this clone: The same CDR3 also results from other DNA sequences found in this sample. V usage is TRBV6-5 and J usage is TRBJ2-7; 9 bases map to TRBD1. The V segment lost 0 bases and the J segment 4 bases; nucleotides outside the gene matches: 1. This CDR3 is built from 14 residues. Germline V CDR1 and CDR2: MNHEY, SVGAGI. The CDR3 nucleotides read TGTGCCAGCAGTTACTCTGGACAGGGGTACGAGCAGTACTTC. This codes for CASSYSGQGYEQYF.

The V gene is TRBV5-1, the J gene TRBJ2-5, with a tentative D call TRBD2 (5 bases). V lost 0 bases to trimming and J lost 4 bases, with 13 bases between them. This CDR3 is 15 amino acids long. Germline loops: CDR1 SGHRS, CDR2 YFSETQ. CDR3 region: CASSLDRVRGETQYF. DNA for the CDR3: TGCGCCAGCAGCTTGGATCGGGTACGGGGAGAGACCCAGTACTTC.

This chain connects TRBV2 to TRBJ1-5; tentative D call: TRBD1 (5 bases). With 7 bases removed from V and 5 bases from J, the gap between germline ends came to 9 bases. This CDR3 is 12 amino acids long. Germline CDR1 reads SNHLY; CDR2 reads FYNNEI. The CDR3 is CASTTTDQPQHF. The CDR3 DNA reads TGTGCCAGCACGACGACAGATCAGCCCCAGCATTTT.

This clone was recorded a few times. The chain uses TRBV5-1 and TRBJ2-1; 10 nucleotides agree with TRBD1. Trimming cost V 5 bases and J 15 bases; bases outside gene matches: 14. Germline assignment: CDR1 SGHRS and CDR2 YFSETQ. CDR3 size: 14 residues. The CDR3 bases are TGCGCCAGCAGTGCGGGGACAGGGGCCGACCAGGGGTTCTTC. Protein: CASSAGTGADQGFF.

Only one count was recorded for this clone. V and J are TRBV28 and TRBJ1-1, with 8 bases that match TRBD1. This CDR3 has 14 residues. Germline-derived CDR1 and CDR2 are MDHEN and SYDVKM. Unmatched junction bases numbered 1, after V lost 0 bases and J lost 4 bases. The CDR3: CASSLWDRATEAFF. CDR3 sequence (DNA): TGTGCCAGCAGTTTATGGGACAGGGCCACTGAAGCTTTCTTT.

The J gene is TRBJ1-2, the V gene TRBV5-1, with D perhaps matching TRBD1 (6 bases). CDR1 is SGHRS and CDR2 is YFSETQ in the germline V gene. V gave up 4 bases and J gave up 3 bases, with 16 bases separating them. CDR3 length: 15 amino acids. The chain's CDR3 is CASSEDRPNDYGYTF. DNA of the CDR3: TGCGCCAGCAGCGAGGACAGACCGAACGACTATGGCTACACCTTC.

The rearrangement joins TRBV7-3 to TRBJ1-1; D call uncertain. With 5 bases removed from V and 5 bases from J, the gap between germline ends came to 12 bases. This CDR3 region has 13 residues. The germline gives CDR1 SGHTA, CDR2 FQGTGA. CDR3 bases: TGTGCCAGCAGCCCAGGTCCGGGGACTGAAGCTTTCTTT. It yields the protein CASSPGPGTEAFF. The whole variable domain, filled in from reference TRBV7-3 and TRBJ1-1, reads GAGVSQTPSNKVTEKGKYVELRCDPISGHTALYWYRQSLGQGPEFLIYFQGTGAADDSGLPNDRFFAVRPEGSVSTLKIQRTERGDSAVYLCASSPGPGTEAFFGQGTRLTVV.

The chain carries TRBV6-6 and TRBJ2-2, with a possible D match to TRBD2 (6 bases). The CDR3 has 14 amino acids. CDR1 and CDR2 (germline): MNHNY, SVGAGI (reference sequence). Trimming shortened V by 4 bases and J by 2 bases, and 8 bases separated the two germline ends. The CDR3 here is CASSFTSNTGELFF. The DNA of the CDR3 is TGTGCCAGCAGTTTCACTAGCAACACCGGGGAGCTGTTTTTT.

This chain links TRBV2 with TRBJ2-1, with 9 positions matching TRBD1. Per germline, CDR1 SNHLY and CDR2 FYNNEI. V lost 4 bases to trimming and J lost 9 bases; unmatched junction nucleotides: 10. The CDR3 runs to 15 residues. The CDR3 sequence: CASSGRDRVSFEQFF. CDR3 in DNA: TGTGCCAGCAGTGGCCGGGACAGGGTAAGCTTTGAGCAGTTCTTC. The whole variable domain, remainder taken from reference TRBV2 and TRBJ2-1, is EPEVTQTPSHQVTQMGQEVILRCVPISNHLYFYWYRQILGQKVEFLVSFYNNEISEKSEIFDDQFSVERPDGSNFTLKIRSTKLEDSAMYFCASSGRDRVSFEQFFGPGTRLTVL.

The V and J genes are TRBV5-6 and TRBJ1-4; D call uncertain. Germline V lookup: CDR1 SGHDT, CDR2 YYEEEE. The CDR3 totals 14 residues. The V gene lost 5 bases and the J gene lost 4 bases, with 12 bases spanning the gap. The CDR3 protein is CASSETNNNEKLFF. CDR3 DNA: TGTGCCAGCAGTGAGACAAACAATAATGAAAAACTGTTTTTT.